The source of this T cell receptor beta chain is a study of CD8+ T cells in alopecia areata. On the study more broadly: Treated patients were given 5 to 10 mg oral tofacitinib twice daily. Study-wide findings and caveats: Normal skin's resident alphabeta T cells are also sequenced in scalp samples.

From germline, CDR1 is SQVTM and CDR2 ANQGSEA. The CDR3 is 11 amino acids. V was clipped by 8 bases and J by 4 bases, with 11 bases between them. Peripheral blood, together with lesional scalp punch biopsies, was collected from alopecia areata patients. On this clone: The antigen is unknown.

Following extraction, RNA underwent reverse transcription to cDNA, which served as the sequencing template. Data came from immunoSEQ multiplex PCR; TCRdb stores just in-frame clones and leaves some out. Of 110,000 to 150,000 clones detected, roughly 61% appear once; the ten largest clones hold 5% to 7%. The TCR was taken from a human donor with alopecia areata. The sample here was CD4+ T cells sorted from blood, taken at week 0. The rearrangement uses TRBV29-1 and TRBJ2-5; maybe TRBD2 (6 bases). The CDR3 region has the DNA TGCAGCCTCGGGGGAGCAGAGACCCAGTACTTC. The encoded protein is CSLGGAETQYF.